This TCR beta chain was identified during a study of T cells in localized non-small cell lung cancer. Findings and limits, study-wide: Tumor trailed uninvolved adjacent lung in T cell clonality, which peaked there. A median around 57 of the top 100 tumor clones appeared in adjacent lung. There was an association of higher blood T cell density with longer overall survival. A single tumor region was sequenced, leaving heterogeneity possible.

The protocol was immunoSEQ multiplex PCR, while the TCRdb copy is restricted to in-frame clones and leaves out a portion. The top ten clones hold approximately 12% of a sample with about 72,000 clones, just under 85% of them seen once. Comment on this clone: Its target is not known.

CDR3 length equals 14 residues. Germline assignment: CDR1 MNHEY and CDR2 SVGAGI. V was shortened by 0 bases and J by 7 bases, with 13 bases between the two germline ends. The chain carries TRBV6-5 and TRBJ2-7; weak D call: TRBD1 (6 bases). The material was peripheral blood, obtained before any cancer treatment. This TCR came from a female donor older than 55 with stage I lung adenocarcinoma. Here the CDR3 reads CASSYSGAAKEQYF. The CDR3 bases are TGTGCCAGCAGTTACTCGGGGGCAGCGAAAGAGCAGTACTTC.